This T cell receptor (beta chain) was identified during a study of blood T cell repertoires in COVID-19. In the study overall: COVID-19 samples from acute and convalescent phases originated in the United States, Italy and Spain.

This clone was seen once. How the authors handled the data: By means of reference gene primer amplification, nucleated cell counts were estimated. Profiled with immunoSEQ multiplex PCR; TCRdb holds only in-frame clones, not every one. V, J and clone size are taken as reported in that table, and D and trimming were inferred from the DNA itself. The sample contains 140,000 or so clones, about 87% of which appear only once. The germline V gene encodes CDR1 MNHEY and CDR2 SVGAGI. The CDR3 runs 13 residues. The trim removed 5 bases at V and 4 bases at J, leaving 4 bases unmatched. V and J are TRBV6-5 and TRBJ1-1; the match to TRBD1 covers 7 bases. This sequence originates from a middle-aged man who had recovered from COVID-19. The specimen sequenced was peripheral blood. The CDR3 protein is CASSQGVLTEAFF. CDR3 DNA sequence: TGTGCCAGCAGTCAGGGGGTGCTCACTGAAGCTTTCTTT.